Listed below are T cell receptor beta chains from one sample, sequenced in a study of blood T cells in healthy people across ages. From the 5' RACE reads, TCRdb called clonotypes with MiXCR, one entry per CDR3 protein. The table records about 1,400,000 distinct CDR3 sequences, roughly 40% of them present only once. Specimen: blood. The receptors derive from a woman between 18 and 29 years old in good health. Both conserved end residues are part of each CDR3. D genes are given only for firm matches. Expanded clones get a size class; other rows say once, few or many, or leave the size out.

d_gene: TRBD1; v_gene: TRBV20-1; j_gene: TRBJ1-2; abundance: few; CDR3nt: TGCAGTGCTAGAGATCACAGGGGCGATGGCTACACCTTC; CDR3aa: CSARDHRGDGYTF
d_gene: TRBD2; v_gene: TRBV27; j_gene: TRBJ2-1; abundance: few; CDR3nt: TGTGCCAGCAGCCCTAGCGGGGGGGTAGTTCGAGAGCAGTTCTTC; CDR3aa: CASSPSGGVVREQFF
d_gene: TRBD1; v_gene: TRBV3-1; j_gene: TRBJ2-7; abundance: -; CDR3nt: TGTGCCAGCAGCCAATGGGGCCTAGGACAGGTGGTTTCCTCCTACGAGCAGTACTTC; CDR3aa: CASSQWGLGQVVSSYEQYF
d_gene: TRBD2; v_gene: TRBV5-1; j_gene: TRBJ2-1; abundance: few; CDR3nt: TGCGCCAGCAGCCCCGGGACTAGCGCGATCTACAATGAGCAGTTCTTC; CDR3aa: CASSPGTSAIYNEQFF
d_gene: TRBD2; v_gene: TRBV12-3/TRBV12-4; j_gene: TRBJ2-6; abundance: -; CDR3nt: TGCGCCAGCAATCCTAGCGGGGGGTCTGGGGCCAACGTCCAGACTTTC; CDR3aa: CASNPSGGSGANVQTF
d_gene: TRBD2; v_gene: TRBV20-1; j_gene: TRBJ2-7; abundance: few; CDR3nt: TGCAGTGCTAGAGCTTCGAGCGGGAGGGATGAGCAGTACTTC; CDR3aa: CSARASSGRDEQYF
d_gene: -; v_gene: TRBV5-1; j_gene: TRBJ2-1; abundance: -; CDR3nt: TGCGCCAGCAGCTTGACCTTTCCGGGAGAGGTTGGGGTCAATGAGCAGTTCTTC; CDR3aa: CASSLTFPGEVGVNEQFF
d_gene: TRBD2; v_gene: TRBV20-1; j_gene: TRBJ2-4; abundance: few; CDR3nt: TGCAGTTTGGGGTCCTTGACTAGCGGGGGGGAACTAGCCAAAAACATTCAGTACTTC; CDR3aa: CSLGSLTSGGELAKNIQYF
d_gene: TRBD1; v_gene: TRBV3-1; j_gene: TRBJ2-5; abundance: -; CDR3nt: TGTGCCAGCAGCTCAGGACAGGGGCAAAGCCAGCAGTACTTC; CDR3aa: CASSSGQGQSQQYF
d_gene: TRBD2; v_gene: TRBV4-1; j_gene: TRBJ2-3; abundance: -; CDR3nt: TGCGCCTGCAGCCCCTTAGCGGGAGGGGGTAGCACAGATACGCAGTATTTT; CDR3aa: CACSPLAGGGSTDTQYF
d_gene: TRBD1; v_gene: TRBV20-1; j_gene: TRBJ1-2; abundance: few; CDR3nt: TGCAGTGCTAGTGAGGGGGCGAACTATGGCTACACCTTC; CDR3aa: CSASEGANYGYTF
d_gene: -; v_gene: TRBV11-2; j_gene: TRBJ1-6; abundance: few; CDR3nt: TGTGCCAGCAGCTTAGTACCGGTTAATAATTCACCCCTCCACTTT; CDR3aa: CASSLVPVNNSPLHF
d_gene: -; v_gene: TRBV3-1; j_gene: TRBJ1-6; abundance: -; CDR3nt: TGTGCCAGCAGCGAGGGCGCCTTGACACCCCTCCACTTT; CDR3aa: CASSEGALTPLHF
d_gene: -; v_gene: TRBV11-2; j_gene: TRBJ2-6; abundance: -; CDR3nt: TGTGCCAGCAGCTTAACGGACAGTAGCTCTGGGGCCAACGTCCTGACTTTC; CDR3aa: CASSLTDSSSGANVLTF
d_gene: -; v_gene: TRBV6-6; j_gene: TRBJ2-6; abundance: -; CDR3nt: TGTGCCACCCTCAGGCCTGGGGCCAACGTCCTGACTTTC; CDR3aa: CATLRPGANVLTF
d_gene: -; v_gene: TRBV5-1; j_gene: TRBJ1-3; abundance: -; CDR3nt: TGCGCCAGCAGCGGGAGTGCTGGAAACACCATATATTTT; CDR3aa: CASSGSAGNTIYF
d_gene: TRBD2; v_gene: TRBV7-3; j_gene: TRBJ2-3; abundance: -; CDR3nt: TGTGCCAGAAGCTCGGCCACTAGCGGCCATCTCTACACAGATACGCAGTATTTT; CDR3aa: CARSSATSGHLYTDTQYF
d_gene: -; v_gene: TRBV20-1; j_gene: TRBJ2-7; abundance: -; CDR3nt: TGCAGTGTAAATACCCGGGGTTCCTACGAGCAGTACTTC; CDR3aa: CSVNTRGSYEQYF
d_gene: TRBD1; v_gene: TRBV20-1; j_gene: TRBJ1-4; abundance: many; CDR3nt: TGCAGTGCTACCCCGACAGGGGAAGATGAAAAACTGTTTTTT; CDR3aa: CSATPTGEDEKLFF
d_gene: TRBD1; v_gene: TRBV20-1; j_gene: TRBJ2-7; abundance: few; CDR3nt: TGCAGTGCTGCACAGGGGCCCTACGAGCAGTACTTC; CDR3aa: CSAAQGPYEQYF
d_gene: -; v_gene: TRBV3-1; j_gene: TRBJ2-3; abundance: -; CDR3nt: TGTGCCAGCAGCCCCCCGGGGGGCAGGGATACGCAGTATTTT; CDR3aa: CASSPPGGRDTQYF
d_gene: TRBD2; v_gene: TRBV11-2; j_gene: TRBJ2-1; abundance: few; CDR3nt: TGTGCCAGCAGCTCGGTACTAGCGGTGTTGAGAAATGAGCAGTTCTTC; CDR3aa: CASSSVLAVLRNEQFF
d_gene: -; v_gene: TRBV12-3/TRBV12-4; j_gene: TRBJ2-3; abundance: -; CDR3nt: TGTGCCAGCAGAGAGGGAGTTCGTACAGATACGCAGTATTTT; CDR3aa: CASREGVRTDTQYF
d_gene: TRBD1; v_gene: TRBV28; j_gene: TRBJ1-5; abundance: -; CDR3nt: TGTGCCAGCAGTTTAACAGGGACAGGAAGAAATCAGCCCCAGCATTTT; CDR3aa: CASSLTGTGRNQPQHF
d_gene: -; v_gene: TRBV12-3/TRBV12-4; j_gene: TRBJ1-1; abundance: -; CDR3nt: TGTGCCAGCAGTCCCCGGTCGTTTGCGAACACTGAAGCTTTCTTT; CDR3aa: CASSPRSFANTEAFF
d_gene: -; v_gene: TRBV6-5; j_gene: TRBJ2-7; abundance: -; CDR3nt: TGTGCCAGCAGTTACTCCCGGCGAGGCTACGAGCAGTACTTC; CDR3aa: CASSYSRRGYEQYF
d_gene: -; v_gene: TRBV29-1; j_gene: TRBJ1-2; abundance: -; CDR3nt: TGCAGCGTTGAAGATCCAGGGGAGTATGGCTACACCTTC; CDR3aa: CSVEDPGEYGYTF
d_gene: -; v_gene: TRBV6-6; j_gene: TRBJ2-7; abundance: -; CDR3nt: TGTGCCAGCAGTTGCGGAAGGACGGGGAGCTCCTACGAGCAGTACTTC; CDR3aa: CASSCGRTGSSYEQYF
d_gene: -; v_gene: TRBV13; j_gene: TRBJ2-7; abundance: -; CDR3nt: TGTGCCAGCAGCTATTACCGGGAGAGGAACCACGAGCAGTACTTC; CDR3aa: CASSYYRERNHEQYF
d_gene: -; v_gene: TRBV4-1; j_gene: TRBJ2-7; abundance: many; CDR3nt: TGCGCCAGCAGCCGCCGGGACTCTCCCTACGAGCAGTACTTC; CDR3aa: CASSRRDSPYEQYF
d_gene: TRBD2; v_gene: TRBV7-6; j_gene: TRBJ2-3; abundance: -; CDR3nt: TGTGCCAGCAGCTCTATACCGGGACTAGCGGATTCAGATACGCAGTATTTT; CDR3aa: CASSSIPGLADSDTQYF
d_gene: TRBD2; v_gene: TRBV27; j_gene: TRBJ2-1; abundance: few; CDR3nt: TGTGCCAGCAGTTTTAGCCCGCGGGCGGGAGGGCGGCGGGATAATGAGCAGTTCTTC; CDR3aa: CASSFSPRAGGRRDNEQFF
d_gene: -; v_gene: TRBV11-3; j_gene: TRBJ2-5; abundance: -; CDR3nt: TGTGCCCGCAGCTTGGGGAGCGGTGTGTACAATGAGCAGTACTTC; CDR3aa: CARSLGSGVYNEQYF
d_gene: -; v_gene: TRBV28; j_gene: TRBJ1-2; abundance: -; CDR3nt: TGTGCCAGCAGTCCCCGCAATGAGGGTGACGGCTACACCTTC; CDR3aa: CASSPRNEGDGYTF
d_gene: TRBD2; v_gene: TRBV28; j_gene: TRBJ2-7; abundance: -; CDR3nt: TGTGCCAGCAGTTTGGGGGTAGCGGGGGCCTACGAGCAGTACTTC; CDR3aa: CASSLGVAGAYEQYF